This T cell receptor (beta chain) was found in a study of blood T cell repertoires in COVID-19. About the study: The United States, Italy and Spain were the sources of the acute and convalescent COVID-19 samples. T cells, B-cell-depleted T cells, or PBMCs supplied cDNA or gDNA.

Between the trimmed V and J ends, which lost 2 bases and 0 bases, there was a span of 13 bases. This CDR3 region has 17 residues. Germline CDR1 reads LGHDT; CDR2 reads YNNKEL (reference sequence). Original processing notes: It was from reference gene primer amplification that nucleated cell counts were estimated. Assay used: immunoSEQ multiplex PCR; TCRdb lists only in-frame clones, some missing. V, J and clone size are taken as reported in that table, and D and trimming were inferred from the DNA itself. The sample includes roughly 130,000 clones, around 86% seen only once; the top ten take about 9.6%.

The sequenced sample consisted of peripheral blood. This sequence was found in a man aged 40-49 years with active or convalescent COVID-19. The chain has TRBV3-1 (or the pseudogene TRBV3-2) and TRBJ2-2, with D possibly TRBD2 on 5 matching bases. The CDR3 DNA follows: TGTGCCAGCAGCCAATCTGGACTTGCGGCGAACACCGGGGAGCTGTTTTTT. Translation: CASSQSGLAANTGELFF.